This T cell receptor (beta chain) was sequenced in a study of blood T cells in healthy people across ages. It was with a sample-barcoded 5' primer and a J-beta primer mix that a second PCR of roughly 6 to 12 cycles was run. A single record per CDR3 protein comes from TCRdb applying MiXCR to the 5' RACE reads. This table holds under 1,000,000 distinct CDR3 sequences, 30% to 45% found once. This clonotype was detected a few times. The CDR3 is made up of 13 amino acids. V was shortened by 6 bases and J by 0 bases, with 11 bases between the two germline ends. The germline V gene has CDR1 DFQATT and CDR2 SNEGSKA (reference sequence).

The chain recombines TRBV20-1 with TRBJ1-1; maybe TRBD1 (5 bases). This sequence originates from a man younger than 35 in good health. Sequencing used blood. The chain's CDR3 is CSARRQMNTEAFF. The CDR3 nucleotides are TGCAGTGCAAGGAGACAGATGAACACTGAAGCTTTCTTT.